This TCR beta chain was sequenced in a study of neurological immune-mediated disorders (dated by TCRdb to the late 2010s). With regard to the full study: The study compared peripheral blood TCR-beta repertoires of HTLV-I-associated myelopathy (HAM/TSP) patients, multiple sclerosis patients and healthy controls using UMI-based sequencing. Longitudinal HAM/TSP and healthy donors were sampled at 3 time-points each (about 3-40 month intervals). The cohort included 60 to 75 subjects: some 14 with HAM/TSP, some 34 with multiple sclerosis, and approximately 20 healthy controls. Longitudinal samples, technical triplicates and paired sorted CD4+ and CD8+ T-cell subsets, alongside PBMC samples, were included among the roughly 97 TCR-beta libraries. Paper-wide results and their limitations: TCR clonal expansion was highest in HAM/TSP patients and lowest in MS patients, with MS patients falling below even healthy controls. No identical CDR3 amino acid sequences were found to be shared among expanded clones across subjects, suggesting that TCR-beta repertoires were private in all groups.

This specimen's time point label, per the study, means: longitudinal time-point 3. The healthy controls were volunteers from blood banks in Maryland, USA. Libraries from unsorted PBMCs were made from 2 million PBMCs kept in RNAlater at -80 degrees C until RNA extraction. Peripheral blood was subjected to Ficoll-Hypaque density gradient centrifugation to isolate PBMCs, which were then cryopreserved in liquid nitrogen. V is pared back by 3 bases and J by 3 bases, with 6 bases lying between the germline termini. Taken from cysteine to phenylalanine, the CDR3 has 12 residues. The read is trimmed to its CDR3 DNA, 36 bases read in frame from base 1. This clonotype was detected many times. Its binding antigen is unknown. There are no base qualities to consult, and no much larger clone falls within one base. cDNA synthesis used template-switch 5'RACE with a primer carrying a 10-nucleotide random unique molecular identifier tagging each TCR transcript. Each sequencing run produced over 180 million TCR-beta sequences covering 15-18 subjects. The RNeasy kit was used for extraction of total RNA. The KAPA Real-time Library Amplification kit was used to amplify TCR-beta VDJ regions with primers for the TCR constant region and the 5'RACE anchor. A first PCR added sample indexes and Illumina adaptors, after which a second PCR increased the library yield. After purification with Ampure beads, the TCR product of roughly 650 bp was size-selected on a 2% E-gel SizeSelection system. Library quality was checked on a Bioanalyzer, concentration was measured with Qubit, and libraries were quantified with the Kapa Library Quantification kit before pooling. Libraries were sequenced paired-end 2 x 150 bp on an Illumina HiSeq 2500. To increase sequence diversity, roughly 24-32% phiX was spiked into each library pool. For the original study's pipeline: Quality-filtered reads were processed with the UMI-based MiGEC pipeline, and over 80% of raw TCR sequences were removed by the MiGEC pipeline during error correction. IMGT germline references were used for aligning VDJ genes, and each clonotype was defined as a unique CDR3 amino acid sequence together with its V-J genes. Clonal expansion, Shannon diversity and CDR3 relatedness (CalcPairwiseDistances, ClusterSamples) were evaluated with VDJtools, and phylogenetic trees were built with CLCbio workbench. A clone was classed as expanded if it had 8 or more unique UMIs, a cutoff based on coefficient-of-variation modelling across technical triplicates. TCRdb reprocessing: public reads trimmed at Q25 with fastp, clones called with MiXCR, in-frame beta chains kept. Every CDR3 protein is listed once, alongside the most common genes and DNA of its rows. V and J calls and clone size were set by TCRdb, not the authors. The sample yields 53,000 or so distinct CDR3 sequences; 6.5% to 8.5% were counted once. The ten largest clones capture about 2% of the sample.

The chain couples TRBV12-3 or TRBV12-4 to TRBJ2-7; the D gene is possibly TRBD1, with 5 bases matching. Sequenced sample: PBMCs. The source is a woman aged 40 to 49 in good health. This receptor carries the CDR3 CASSFQGYEQYF. The DNA sequence is as follows: TGTGCCAGCAGTTTTCAGGGCTACGAGCAGTACTTC.